This T cell receptor beta chain was sequenced during a study of OX40 agonist ivuxolimab in advanced cancers. Study as a whole: Patients got intravenous ivuxolimab at 0.01 to 10 mg/kg every 2 weeks. Study-wide results and caveats: Relative to CD4+, CD8+ T cells held more expanded clones on average. At 0.1-3.0 mg/kg, partial responders had clonal expansion among the lowest observed.

The repertoire was sequenced with immunoSEQ multiplex PCR; TCRdb's copy has only in-frame clones and lacks some. Seen here are tens of thousands of clones, around 83% observed once, and the top ten hold approximately 2.2%. CDR1 and CDR2 (germline): MDHEN, SYDVKM. J lost 6 bases, V lost 6 bases, and 8 bases had no gene match. The CDR3 covers 15 residues. As to this clone: Antigen unknown.

This clonotype was sampled from an adult with an advanced solid tumor such as melanoma, head and neck, liver or kidney cancer. The chain combines TRBV28 with TRBJ2-5; 12 nucleotides agree with TRBD1. This sample comprised CD4+ or CD8+ T cells sorted from blood, obtained in a trial of the OX40 agonist ivuxolimab. The CDR3 loop is CASSNPGQGAQTQYF. The CDR3 region has the DNA TGTGCCAGCAGCAACCCGGGACAGGGGGCACAGACCCAGTACTTC.